This entry concerns a single T cell receptor (beta chain). This table comes from immunoSEQ multiplex PCR, and its TCRdb copy is limited to in-frame clones, with some not included. The repertoire has some 45,000 clones, about 78% of them found once; the top ten carry under 9%. The data belong to a study of blood T cell repertoires in COVID-19. J was trimmed by 4 bases and V by 5 bases; bases with no gene match: 5. The CDR3 covers 14 residues. Germline lookup yields CDR1 MNHEY and CDR2 SVGAGI. The sequencing sample was made of peripheral blood. The TCR was taken from an older man with active or convalescent COVID-19. The chain couples TRBV6-5 to TRBJ1-5; 7 positions agree with TRBD1. CDR3 DNA: TGTGCCAGCAGTATCGGGACAGCTAATCAGCCCCAGCATTTT. Translating it yields CASSIGTANQPQHF.